A single sample gave rise to the 7 T cell receptor beta chains below, sequenced in a study of CD8 T cells in Susac syndrome. Random-hexamer reverse transcription was applied to roughly 0.5 to 1 ug RNA. TCRdb ran MiXCR on the immunoSEQ multiplex PCR reads and lists one entry per CDR3 protein. The table records approximately 280,000 distinct CDR3 sequences, about 88% of them present only once. Input material: CD8+ T cells from PBMCs. Receptors were obtained from a human donor with multiple sclerosis.

The chain carries TRBV9 and TRBJ2-7, with TRBD1 identical over 9 bases. The CDR3 totals 15 residues. With 0 bases clipped from V and 3 bases from J, the junction kept 4 bases outside the gene matches. The germline gives CDR1 SGDLS, CDR2 YYNGEE. CDR3 bases: TGTGCCAGCAGCGTAGGGACAGGGGTCGGCTACGAGCAGTACTTC. This encodes CASSVGTGVGYEQYF.

This chain joins TRBV27 and TRBJ2-2; 7 bases are a match to TRBD2. The CDR3 runs to 14 residues. Losses at the gene ends were 7 bases for V and 5 bases for J; bases not matched to a gene: 7. Per the germline V gene, CDR1 is MNHEY and CDR2 is SMNVEV (reference sequence). The CDR3 region is CASTWAGGTGELFF. CDR3 nucleotide sequence: TGTGCCAGCACATGGGCCGGGGGGACCGGGGAGCTGTTTTTT.

This clonotype was observed once. V gene TRBV2 combines with J gene TRBJ2-7; D might be TRBD2 (6 bases). Trimming left V 9 bases short and J 1 base short, with 16 bases between. Germline values: CDR1 SNHLY, CDR2 FYNNEI. This CDR3 spans 14 amino acids. For the CDR3, the DNA is TGTGCCAGGGACACGGGGGATACATCCTACGAGCAGTACTTC. Its protein product is CARDTGDTSYEQYF.

This clonotype was seen just once. One end of the junction varies from germline; a read error may be responsible. The rearrangement links TRBV7-2 to TRBJ2-4; possibly TRBD1 for D (5 bases). This CDR3 spans 17 amino acids. Per the germline V gene, CDR1 is SGHTA and CDR2 is FQGNSA. The CDR3 sequence is CASSLLNQTALKNIRYF. The CDR3 nucleotides read TGTGCCAGCAGCTTATTAAACCAGACAGCTTTGAAAAACATTCGGTACTTC.

The rearrangement uses TRBV12-3 or TRBV12-4 and TRBJ2-2; 7 bases map to TRBD1. V dropped 2 bases and J dropped 3; count of bases not matched to a gene: 12. The CDR3 loop spans 18 amino acids. For the CDR3, the DNA is TGTGCCAGCAGTTTACCACGGAGACAGGGACCATACACCGGGGAGCTGTTTTTT. It yields the protein CASSLPRRQGPYTGELFF.

V gene TRBV13 combines with J gene TRBJ2-3, with 16 bases matching TRBD2. This CDR3 comprises 18 residues. Per germline, CDR1 PRHDT and CDR2 FYEKMQ (reference sequence). After removal of 5 bases from V and 4 bases from J, the junction contained 9 bases not matched to a gene. In DNA, the CDR3 is TGTGCCAGCAGCCGGGGACTAGCGGGAGGGCCAATGGCAGATACGCAGTATTTT. Protein sequence: CASSRGLAGGPMADTQYF.

The chain links TRBV7-9 to TRBJ2-5, with TRBD1 as a possible D gene (6 bases). Per germline, CDR1 SEHNR and CDR2 FQNEAQ (reference sequence). CDR3 length equals 14 residues. V was clipped by 5 bases and J by 5 bases, with 15 bases between them. CDR3 loop: CASSLTGSGETQYF. Here the CDR3 DNA reads TGTGCCAGCAGCCTAACAGGGTCGGGGGAGACCCAGTACTTC.